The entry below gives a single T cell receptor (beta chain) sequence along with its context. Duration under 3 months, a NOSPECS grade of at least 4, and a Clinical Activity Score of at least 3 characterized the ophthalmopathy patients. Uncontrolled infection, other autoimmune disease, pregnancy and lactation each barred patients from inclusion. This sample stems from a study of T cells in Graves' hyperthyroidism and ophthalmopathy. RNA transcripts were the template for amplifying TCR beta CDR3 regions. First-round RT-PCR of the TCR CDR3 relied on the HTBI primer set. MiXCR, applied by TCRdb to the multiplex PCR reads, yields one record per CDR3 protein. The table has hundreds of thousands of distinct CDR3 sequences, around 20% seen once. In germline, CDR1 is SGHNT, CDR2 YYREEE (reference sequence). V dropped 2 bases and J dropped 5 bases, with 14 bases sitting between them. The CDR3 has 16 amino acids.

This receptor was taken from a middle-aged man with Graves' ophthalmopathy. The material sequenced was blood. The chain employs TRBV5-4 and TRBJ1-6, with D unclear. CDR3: CASSFKADPNNSPLHF. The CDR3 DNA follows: TGTGCCAGCAGCTTCAAGGCCGACCCTAATAATTCACCCCTCCACTTT.